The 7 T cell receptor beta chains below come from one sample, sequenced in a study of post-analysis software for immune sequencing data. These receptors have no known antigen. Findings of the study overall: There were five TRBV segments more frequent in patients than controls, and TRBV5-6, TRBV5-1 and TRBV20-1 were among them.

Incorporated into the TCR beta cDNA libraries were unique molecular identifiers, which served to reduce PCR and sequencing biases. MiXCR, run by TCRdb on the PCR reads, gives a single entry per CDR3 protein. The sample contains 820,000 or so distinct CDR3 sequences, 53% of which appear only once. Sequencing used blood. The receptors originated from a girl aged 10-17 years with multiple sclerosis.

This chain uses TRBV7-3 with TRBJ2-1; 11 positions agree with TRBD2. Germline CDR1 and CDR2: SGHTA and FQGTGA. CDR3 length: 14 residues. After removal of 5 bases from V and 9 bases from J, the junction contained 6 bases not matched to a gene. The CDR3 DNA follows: TGTGCCAGCAGCCTCATCGGGACTAGCGGTGAGCAGTTCTTC. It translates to CASSLIGTSGEQFF.

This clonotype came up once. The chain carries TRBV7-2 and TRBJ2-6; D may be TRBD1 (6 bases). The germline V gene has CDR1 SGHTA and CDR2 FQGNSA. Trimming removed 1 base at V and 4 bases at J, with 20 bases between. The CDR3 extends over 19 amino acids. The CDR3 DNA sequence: TGTGCCAGCAGCTTAGTTGGGACACAATCGCCGAGCGGGGCCAACGTCCTGACTTTC. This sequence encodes CASSLVGTQSPSGANVLTF.

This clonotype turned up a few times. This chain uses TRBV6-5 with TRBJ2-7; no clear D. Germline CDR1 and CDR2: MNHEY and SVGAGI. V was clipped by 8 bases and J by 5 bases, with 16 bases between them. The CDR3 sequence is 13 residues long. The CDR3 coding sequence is TGTGCCAGCTCGCGCCTAGTTACGGACGAGCAGTACTTC. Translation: CASSRLVTDEQYF.

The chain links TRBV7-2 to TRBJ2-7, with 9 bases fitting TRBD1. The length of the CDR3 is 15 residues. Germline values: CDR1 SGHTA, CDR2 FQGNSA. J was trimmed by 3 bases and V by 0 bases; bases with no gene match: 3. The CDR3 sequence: CASSLAQDRGYEQYF. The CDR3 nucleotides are TGTGCCAGCAGCTTAGCCCAGGACAGGGGCTACGAGCAGTACTTC.

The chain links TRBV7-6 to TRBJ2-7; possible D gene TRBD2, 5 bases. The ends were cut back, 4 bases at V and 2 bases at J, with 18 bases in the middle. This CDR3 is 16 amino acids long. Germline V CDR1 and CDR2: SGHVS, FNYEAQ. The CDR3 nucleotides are TGTGCCAGCAGCTCTAAACTAGTCCCAGGACCCTACGAGCAGTACTTC. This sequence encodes CASSSKLVPGPYEQYF.

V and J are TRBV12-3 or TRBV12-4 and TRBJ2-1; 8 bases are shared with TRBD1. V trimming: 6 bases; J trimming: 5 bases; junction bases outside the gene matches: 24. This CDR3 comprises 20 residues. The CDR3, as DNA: TGTGCCAGCAGCGGCGGGCCGGCCAGGGGGCTGCTCGGAATTCACAATGAGCAGTTCTTC. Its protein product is CASSGGPARGLLGIHNEQFF.

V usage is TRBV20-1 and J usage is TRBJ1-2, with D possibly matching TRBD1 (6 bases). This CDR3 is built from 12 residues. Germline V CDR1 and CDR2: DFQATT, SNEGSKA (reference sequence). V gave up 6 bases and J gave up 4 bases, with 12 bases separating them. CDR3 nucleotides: TGCAGTGCCAGGGGAGGCGTCTATGGCTACACCTTC. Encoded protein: CSARGGVYGYTF.